The rows below give T cell receptor beta chains drawn from one sample of a study of blood T cell repertoires in COVID-19. TCRdb keeps only in-frame clones here, not all; method: immunoSEQ multiplex PCR. The sample has about 220,000 clones, around 83% seen once. Sequenced: PBMCs or T cells enriched from blood (not recorded which). These receptors all come from a woman aged 40 to 50 with acute COVID-19. The CDR3 runs from the conserved cysteine through the conserved F or W. The order of the fields is clone size, D gene, J gene, V gene, CDR3 DNA, CDR3 protein. The D gene is left open where the match is weak. Not every row has a clone size; where given, it reads once, few, many or a size class.

>-|-|TRBJ2-6|TRBV7-8
TGTGCCAGCAGCTTACAGGGAACTGGGGCCAACGTCCTGACTTTC
CASSLQGTGANVLTF
>few|TRBD1|TRBJ1-4|TRBV5-1
TGCGCCAGCAGCTTGGTTCCACAGGGGACTAATGAAAAACTGTTTTTT
CASSLVPQGTNEKLFF
>-|-|TRBJ2-2|TRBV2
TGTGCCAGCAACCAGGGCGCCGGGGAGCTGTTTTTT
CASNQGAGELFF
>-|-|TRBJ1-1|TRBV5-6
TGTGCCAGCAGCTTGTTCGACAGGAGAAACACTGAAGCTTTCTTT
CASSLFDRRNTEAFF
>-|TRBD1|TRBJ2-7|TRBV6-5
TGTGCCAGCAGTTCCGATGAGAGACAGGGGGTCAAAGAGCAGTACTTC
CASSSDERQGVKEQYF
>once|-|TRBJ1-1|TRBV24-1
TGTGCCACCAGCCTGAGGGCTTTCTTT
CATSLRAFF
>-|-|TRBJ1-1|TRBV15
TGTGCCACCAGCAGAGTTCGGACAGTGAACACTGAAGCTTTCTTT
CATSRVRTVNTEAFF
>-|TRBD2|TRBJ2-1|TRBV30
TGTGCCTGGAGTGGTCTAGCGGGGGGGGACAATGAGCAGTTCTTC
CAWSGLAGGDNEQFF
>-|-|TRBJ2-7|TRBV5-5
TGTGCCAGCAGCGCCAATGGAGCGGGCCCCTCCTACGAGCAGTACTTC
CASSANGAGPSYEQYF
>-|TRBD2|TRBJ2-5|TRBV11-2
TGTGCCAGCAGCCGCCTAGCGGAGTTTAAAGAGACCCAGTACTTC
CASSRLAEFKETQYF
>few|-|TRBJ2-2|TRBV27
TGTGCCAGCAGTTTACAGGGGACCGGGGAGCTGTTTTTT
CASSLQGTGELFF
>-|TRBD1|TRBJ2-2|TRBV5-6
TGTGCCAGCAGCTTGATAACGACAGGGTTTGCCACCGGGGAGCTGTTTTTT
CASSLITTGFATGELFF
>-|-|TRBJ1-3|TRBV18
TGTGCCAGCTCACCGAGGCAGGGCGAAGGAAACACCATATATTTT
CASSPRQGEGNTIYF
>-|TRBD2|TRBJ2-1|TRBV3-1/TRBV3-2
TGTGCCAGCAGCCCGGAAGCGGGGGGGTTCTACAATGAGCAGTTCTTC
CASSPEAGGFYNEQFF
>-|-|TRBJ1-2|TRBV6-5
TGTGCCAGCAGGAAGGAGGCATCAGGGGCCAGAGGCTACACCTTC
CASRKEASGARGYTF
>-|-|TRBJ2-1|TRBV4-2
TGTGCCAGCAGCCTTAGGGGGGGCAATGAGCAGTTCTTC
CASSLRGGNEQFF
>-|-|TRBJ2-3|TRBV7-6
TGTGCCAGCAGCTTCGAGGCGGAAGATACGCAGTATTTT
CASSFEAEDTQYF
>-|-|TRBJ1-6|TRBV5-1
TGCGCCAGCAGCTTGGAGTGGCAGGGAGGGAATTCACCCCTCCACTTT
CASSLEWQGGNSPLHF
>-|-|TRBJ1-5|TRBV10-1
TGCGCCAGCAGTGGGGCCGTCAATCAGCCCCAGCATTTT
CASSGAVNQPQHF
>-|-|TRBJ1-3|TRBV14
TGTGCCAGCAGCGTCCAGGGAACTTTCTCTGGAAACACCATATATTTT
CASSVQGTFSGNTIYF
>-|-|TRBJ1-1|TRBV4-1
TGCGCCAGCAGCCAAAATCCGGGGAGGGGGACTGAAGCTTTCTTT
CASSQNPGRGTEAFF
>-|TRBD1|TRBJ1-1|TRBV7-8
TGTGCCAGCACCCGGGACAGGGGACGGGGTGAAGCTTTCTTT
CASTRDRGRGEAFF
>once|-|TRBJ1-4|TRBV30
TGTGCCTGGAGTCGGGGTGAAAAACTGTTTTTT
CAWSRGEKLFF
>-|TRBD2|TRBJ2-5|TRBV18
TGTGCCAGCTCACCAAAGGCGGGGGGCGGCGGAGAGACCCAGTACTTC
CASSPKAGGGGETQYF
>-|-|TRBJ2-2|TRBV5-1
TGCGCCAGCAGGGAGGGACCCGGGGAGCTGTTTTTT
CASREGPGELFF
>-|TRBD2|TRBJ2-5|TRBV24-1
TGTGCCACCACCCGGGAGGGGGTAGAGGAGGCAGAGACCCAGTACTTC
CATTREGVEEAETQYF
>-|-|TRBJ1-2|TRBV7-9
TGTGCCAGCAGCCCGGCTGGATTGAGGAACTATGGCTACACCTTC
CASSPAGLRNYGYTF
>once|-|TRBJ1-2|TRBV28
TGTGCCACTTTGACGACCTTACTAAACTATGGCTACACCTTC
CATLTTLLNYGYTF
>-|-|TRBJ2-3|TRBV19
TGTGCCAGTAGTCGGCGGCCAGCAGATACGCAGTATTTT
CASSRRPADTQYF
>-|-|TRBJ1-5|TRBV5-8
TGTGCCAGCAGCTTGGGGCAGATGCAGCCCCAGCATTTT
CASSLGQMQPQHF
>-|-|TRBJ2-6|TRBV7-2
TGTGCCAGCAGCTTAGCTTGGGCATCTGGGGCCAACGTCCTGACTTTC
CASSLAWASGANVLTF
>-|-|TRBJ2-2|TRBV5-1
TGCGCCAGCGGAACACGGGGCACCGGGGAGCTGTTTTTT
CASGTRGTGELFF
>-|-|TRBJ1-2|TRBV2
TGTGCCAGCAGACTCCGGGAAGCCCCGCGGAACTATGGCTACACCTTC
CASRLREAPRNYGYTF
>few|-|TRBJ1-5|TRBV4-1
TGCGCCAGCAGCCAAGTTGTGGATCAGGGTAAGGGGCCCCAGCATTTT
CASSQVVDQGKGPQHF
>-|TRBD2|TRBJ2-1|TRBV11-3
TGTGCCAGCAGCTTAGATACAGCGGGGGCCTACAATGAGCAGTTCTTC
CASSLDTAGAYNEQFF
>-|TRBD1|TRBJ2-3|TRBV13
TGTGCCAGCAGCTTAGCGAGACAGGGGGTAGATACGCAGTATTTT
CASSLARQGVDTQYF
>-|-|TRBJ1-4|TRBV5-1
TGCGCCAGCAGGTTGGACAGTGCGTCTAATGAAAAACTGTTTTTT
CASRLDSASNEKLFF
>many|TRBD1|TRBJ2-5|TRBV4-1
TGCGCCAGCAGTCCAGGCGGACAGGAATACCAAGAGACCCAGTACTTC
CASSPGGQEYQETQYF
>-|TRBD1|TRBJ1-1|TRBV19
TGTGCCAGTACCTCAGGGACAGGGAAGAAGTTTGCCACTGAAGCTTTCTTT
CASTSGTGKKFATEAFF
>-|TRBD1|TRBJ1-5|TRBV19
TGTGCCAGTAGTAGGGGACAGGGAAGGTTCGATCAGCCCCAGCATTTT
CASSRGQGRFDQPQHF
>-|TRBD2|TRBJ2-5|TRBV14
TGTGCCAGCAGCCTGACCCGACTAGCGGGGGAAGAGACCCAGTACTTC
CASSLTRLAGEETQYF
>once|TRBD2|TRBJ2-3|TRBV7-6
TGTGCCAGCAGCCCTCGGACCAGCGGGGGGGCAAGCACAGATACGCAGTATTTT
CASSPRTSGGASTDTQYF
>few|-|TRBJ1-2|TRBV5-1
TGCGCCAGCAGCTTGGGGGGCCACTATGGCTACACCTTC
CASSLGGHYGYTF
>-|-|TRBJ2-3|TRBV30
TGTGCCTGGAGTGTCCAGGGTGGAGCAGATACGCAGTATTTT
CAWSVQGGADTQYF
>-|-|TRBJ1-2|TRBV4-2
TGTGCCAGCAGCCAAGATACACAAACAGGGAACCGCTACACCTTC
CASSQDTQTGNRYTF
>-|-|TRBJ2-3|TRBV5-6
TGTGCCAGCAGCTTGCCTAGCGCCCGAACAGGAGATACGCAGTATTTT
CASSLPSARTGDTQYF